This TCR beta chain emerged from a study of T-cell memory formation after mild COVID-19. V was shortened by 5 bases and J by 1 base, with 14 bases between the two germline ends. This CDR3 region has 16 residues. Germline V gene sequence: CDR1 SGHVS, CDR2 FQNEAQ. The TCR alpha and TCR beta cDNA libraries, bearing sample barcodes and UMIs, were generated by 5'RACE using constant-segment primers. TCRdb independently ran MiXCR on the 5' RACE reads; one entry per CDR3 protein. The table records under 400,000 distinct CDR3 sequences, around 27% of them present only once. This clonotype was detected once. Its specificity is not known. Study findings and constraints: In second-wave clones peaking day 37, SARS-CoV-2 specificity remained unconfirmed.

The material sequenced was PBMCs or a T cell subset sorted from them (not recorded which). The rearrangement links TRBV7-8 to TRBJ2-2; D is perhaps TRBD2 (7 bases). This receptor was obtained from an adult woman who had mild COVID-19 (a few samples of this study predate the infection). Cell type and time point are not known. The CDR3 nucleotides read TGTGCCAGCAGCCCTAGGGGGAGGGTGAACACCGGGGAGCTGTTTTTT. Its protein product is CASSPRGRVNTGELFF.